Sequencing of this T cell receptor beta chain was carried out in a study of T cell changes during pregnancy in multiple sclerosis. This table comes from immunoSEQ multiplex PCR, and its TCRdb copy is limited to in-frame clones, with some not included. Of some 56,000 clones in the sample, around 92% were seen once. CDR3 length: 15 amino acids. Germline CDR1 and CDR2: SGHRS and YFSETQ. V trimming: 2 bases; J trimming: 2 bases; junction bases outside the gene matches: 6. The V call is TRBV5-1, the J call TRBJ2-5; 7 positions match TRBD1. This material consisted of CD4+ T cells from peripheral blood mononuclear cells, taken after pregnancy. This TCR was sampled from a female donor with multiple sclerosis, enrolled in a pregnancy study. The CDR3 reads CASSFRGTEQETQYF. The CDR3 coding sequence is TGCGCCAGCAGCTTTAGGGGGACAGAGCAAGAGACCCAGTACTTC.